This is a list of T cell receptor beta chains from one sample in a study of shared clonotypes between healthy human individuals. Some clones are missing from TCRdb's copy, which holds only in-frame ones; the method was immunoSEQ multiplex PCR. Counted here are about 580,000 clones, roughly 98% occurring once; the ten biggest clones make up approximately 0.3%. Material for sequencing was naive CD8+ T cells sorted from blood. The receptors were gathered from a man aged 25-40 years in good health. Each CDR3 is given with its conserved first and last residue.

len | j_gene | v_gene | CDR3aa
14 | TRBJ2-7 | TRBV27 | CASSMGTGIYEQYF
19 | TRBJ1-1 | TRBV4-2 | CASSQGRTGYNPPDTEAFF
14 | TRBJ1-2 | TRBV7-3 | CASSPSGGDYGYTF
16 | TRBJ2-1 | TRBV7-2 | CASSLGVVAGVDEQFF
13 | TRBJ1-1 | TRBV6-1 | CASLQSSGTEAFF
14 | TRBJ1-1 | TRBV5-1 | CASSLVELNTEAFF
14 | TRBJ2-1 | TRBV7-9 | CASSRPQTLPEQFF
15 | TRBJ2-2 | TRBV11-2 | CASSPDRAKSGELFF
11 | TRBJ2-7 | TRBV4-1 | CASGDSYEQYF
11 | TRBJ2-7 | TRBV11-2 | CASSSIQGPYF
16 | TRBJ2-5 | TRBV11-1 | CASSLGQNPGQETQYF
14 | TRBJ2-5 | TRBV13 | CASSLRQGKETQYF
13 | TRBJ1-1 | TRBV4-1 | CASSQESDGEAFF
15 | TRBJ2-4 | TRBV6-1 | CASSSYGQGTNIQYF
15 | TRBJ2-7 | TRBV7-6 | CASSLAYGGTYEQYF
12 | TRBJ2-1 | TRBV18 | CASSPQDIEQFF
16 | TRBJ2-1 | TRBV27 | CASGQRTSGSYNEQFF
18 | TRBJ2-1 | TRBV9 | CASSVSGADLSSYNEQFF
16 | TRBJ1-2 | TRBV28 | CAIHVQEGRMADGYTF
17 | TRBJ2-7 | TRBV4-1 | CASSQVGIGGTSYEQYF
13 | TRBJ2-7 | TRBV13 | CASTSGLIYEQYF